This T cell receptor (beta chain) is from a study of T-cell memory formation after mild COVID-19. Background on the study: The two donors had largely donor-specific TCR clusters. Study outcomes and limitations: Whether second-wave clones peaking at day 37 were SARS-CoV-2 specific went unconfirmed.

This clonotype was detected ten times or more. Its antigen is still unknown. From the 5' RACE reads, TCRdb called clonotypes with MiXCR, one entry per CDR3 protein. The profile shows roughly 42,000 distinct CDR3 sequences, roughly 7.2% of them singletons. The material sequenced was PBMCs or a T cell subset sorted from them (not recorded which). This sequence was found in a man younger than 35 who had mild COVID-19 (a few samples of this study predate the infection). Cell type and time point are not known.

CDR3 region: CASTLENGYTF. CDR3 DNA: TGTGCCAGCACCCTAGAGAACGGCTACACCTTC. The chain employs TRBV12-3 or TRBV12-4 and TRBJ1-2, with D uncertain. The V gene lost 7 bases and the J gene lost 8 bases, with 11 bases spanning the gap. CDR3 length equals 11 residues.